This is a list of T cell receptor beta chains from one sample in a study of blood T cell repertoires in COVID-19. Profiled with immunoSEQ multiplex PCR; TCRdb holds only in-frame clones, not every one. The sample has under 300,000 clones; about 88% are singletons. The sequencing input was peripheral blood. All receptors derive from a woman between 65 and 79 years old with active or convalescent COVID-19. The CDR3 runs from the conserved cysteine through the conserved F or W.

v_call | cdr3_aa
TRBV6-2/TRBV6-3 | CASSPTQGIYQPQHF
TRBV29-1 | CSVGGGPPGLTF
TRBV5-1 | CASSLGGGSNQPQHF
TRBV10-2 | CASSPPEGQGNYGYTF
TRBV9 | CASSLSLADYEQYF
TRBV19 | CASSSGTGEGLNTEAFF
TRBV7-9 | CASSLVKQIPDTQYF
TRBV13 | CASSPRGSGNTIYF
TRBV2 | CASRPENEKLFF
TRBV4-3 | CASSQDRVTGELFF
TRBV5-1 | CASSLPLRTGTDTQYF
TRBV10-3 | CAISESSRGGRWNEQFF
TRBV2 | CASSGSGRGNQPQHF
TRBV4-1 | CASSQGRGARYEQYF
TRBV6-5 | CASSKGQLREQYF
TRBV6-5 | CASNSPNYGYTF
TRBV12-3/TRBV12-4 | CASSFGFQPQHF
TRBV5-1 | CASRSIGQGGYNEQFF
TRBV6-6 | CASSFLDRVYGYTF
TRBV19 | CASSIARPGTGELFF
TRBV6-1 | CASSETGYNSPLHF
TRBV3-1/TRBV3-2 | CASSQRLVYNEQFF
TRBV15 | CATSVHSGGASTGELFF
TRBV9 | CASSVAPDSYNGYTF
TRBV9 | CASSARARNTEAFF
TRBV19 | CASSMQGRESPLHF
TRBV7-8 | CASSPRPRGSNQPQHF
TRBV18 | CASSSGHQYSPLHF
TRBV27 | CASSPVINTEAFF
TRBV11-2 | CASSLTGSGSPLHF
TRBV6-5 | CASKQQGVDEAFF
TRBV28 | CASSFVGGGYNEQFF
TRBV19 | CASSPRTSGNTDTQYF
TRBV5-4 | CASRTQGWGETQYF
TRBV9 | CASSPSGQGLYGYTF